The present TCR beta chain was sequenced within a study of blood T cell repertoires in COVID-19. Study-level information: The samples span acute and convalescent COVID-19 from the United States, Italy and Spain. PBMCs, B-cell-depleted T cells, or T cells provided the cDNA or gDNA that made up the material.

As originally analysed: Reference gene primers were amplified, and this amplification served to estimate nucleated cell counts. The repertoire was sequenced with immunoSEQ multiplex PCR; TCRdb's copy has only in-frame clones and lacks some. Clonal size and the V and J genes are those of that table, whereas D and trimming came from the DNA. The data contain roughly 200,000 clones, approximately 88% of them singletons. This receptor was obtained from a woman in her thirties with acute or convalescent COVID-19. The sequenced sample consisted of peripheral blood.

The CDR3 region has the DNA TGTGCCAGCAGTGCCCATCGGGAGCCACTAGCCAAAAACATTCAGTACTTC. This sequence encodes CASSAHREPLAKNIQYF. The rearrangement joins TRBV6-1 to TRBJ2-4; D might be TRBD2 (6 bases). The CDR3 has 17 residues. The V gene's germline CDR1 is MNHNS and CDR2 SASEGT. Trimming removed 4 bases at V and 0 bases at J, with 16 bases between.